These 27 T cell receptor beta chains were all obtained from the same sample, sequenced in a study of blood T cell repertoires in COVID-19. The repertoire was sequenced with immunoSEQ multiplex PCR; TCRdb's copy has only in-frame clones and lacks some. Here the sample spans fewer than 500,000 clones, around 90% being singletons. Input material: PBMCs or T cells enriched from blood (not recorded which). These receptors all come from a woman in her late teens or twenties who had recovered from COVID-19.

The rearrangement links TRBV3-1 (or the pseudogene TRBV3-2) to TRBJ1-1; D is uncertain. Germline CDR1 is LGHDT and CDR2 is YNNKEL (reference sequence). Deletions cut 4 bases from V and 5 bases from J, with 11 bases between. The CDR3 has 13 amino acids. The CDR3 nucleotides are TGTGCCAGCAGCCCCTTTTCCGAGACTGAAGCTTTCTTT. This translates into CASSPFSETEAFF.

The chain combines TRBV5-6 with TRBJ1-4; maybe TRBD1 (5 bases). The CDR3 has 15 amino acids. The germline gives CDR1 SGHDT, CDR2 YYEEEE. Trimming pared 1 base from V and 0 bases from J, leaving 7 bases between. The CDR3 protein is CASSLWGATNEKLFF. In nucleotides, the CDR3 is TGTGCCAGCAGCTTGTGGGGGGCAACTAATGAAAAACTGTTTTTT.

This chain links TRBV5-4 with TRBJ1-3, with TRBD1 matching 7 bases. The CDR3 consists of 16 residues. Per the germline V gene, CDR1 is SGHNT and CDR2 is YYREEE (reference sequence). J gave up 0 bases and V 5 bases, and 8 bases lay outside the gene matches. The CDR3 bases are TGTGCCAGCAGGAGATGGGACAGCAACTCTGGAAACACCATATATTTT. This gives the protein CASRRWDSNSGNTIYF.

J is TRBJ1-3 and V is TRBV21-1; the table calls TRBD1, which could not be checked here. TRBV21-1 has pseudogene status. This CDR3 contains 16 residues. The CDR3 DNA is TGTGCCAGCCTAGGGACAGGGGAATTTGCTGGAAACACCATATATTTT. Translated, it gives CASLGTGEFAGNTIYF.

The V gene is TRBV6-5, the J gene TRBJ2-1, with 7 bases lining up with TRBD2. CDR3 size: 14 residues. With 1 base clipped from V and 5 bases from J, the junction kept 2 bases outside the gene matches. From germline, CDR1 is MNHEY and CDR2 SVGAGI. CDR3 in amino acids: CASSYYGLDNEQFF. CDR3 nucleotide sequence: TGTGCCAGCAGTTACTACGGACTAGACAATGAGCAGTTCTTC.

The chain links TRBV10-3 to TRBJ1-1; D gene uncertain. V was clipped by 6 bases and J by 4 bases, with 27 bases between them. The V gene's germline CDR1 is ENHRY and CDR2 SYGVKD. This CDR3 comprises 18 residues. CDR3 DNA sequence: TGTGCCATCAGAATCAAATCCTTGGGCGGTGGTGAGGGCACTGAAGCTTTCTTT. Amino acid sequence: CAIRIKSLGGGEGTEAFF.

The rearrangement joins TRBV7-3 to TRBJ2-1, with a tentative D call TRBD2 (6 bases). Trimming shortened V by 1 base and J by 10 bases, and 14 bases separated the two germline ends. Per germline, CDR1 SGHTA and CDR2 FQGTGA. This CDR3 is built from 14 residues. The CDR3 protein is CASSLISPAGEQFF. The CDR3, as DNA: TGTGCCAGCAGCTTAATCTCCCCGGCGGGGGAGCAGTTCTTC.

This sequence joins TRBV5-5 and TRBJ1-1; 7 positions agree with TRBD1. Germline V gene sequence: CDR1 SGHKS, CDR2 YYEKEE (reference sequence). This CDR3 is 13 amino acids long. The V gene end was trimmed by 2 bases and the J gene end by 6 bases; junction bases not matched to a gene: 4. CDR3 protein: CASSFKGAPEAFF. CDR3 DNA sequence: TGTGCCAGCAGCTTCAAGGGGGCCCCTGAAGCTTTCTTT.

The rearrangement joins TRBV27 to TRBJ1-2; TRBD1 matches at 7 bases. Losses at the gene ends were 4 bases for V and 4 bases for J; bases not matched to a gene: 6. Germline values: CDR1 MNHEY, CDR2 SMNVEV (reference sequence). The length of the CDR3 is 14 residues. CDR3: CASSSTGQSYGYTF. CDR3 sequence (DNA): TGTGCCAGCAGTTCGACGGGACAGTCCTATGGCTACACCTTC.

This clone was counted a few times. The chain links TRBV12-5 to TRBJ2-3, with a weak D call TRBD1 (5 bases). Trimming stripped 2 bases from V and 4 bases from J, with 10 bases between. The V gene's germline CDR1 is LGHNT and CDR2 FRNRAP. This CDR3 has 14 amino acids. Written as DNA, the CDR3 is TGTGCTAGTGGTTTGCCCCGACAGTCAGATACGCAGTATTTT. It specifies CASGLPRQSDTQYF.

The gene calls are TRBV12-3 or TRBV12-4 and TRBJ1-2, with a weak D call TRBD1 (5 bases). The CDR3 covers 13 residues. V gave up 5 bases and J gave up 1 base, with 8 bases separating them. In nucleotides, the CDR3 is TGTGCCAGCAGTGACAGACTTAACTATGGCTACACCTTC. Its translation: CASSDRLNYGYTF.

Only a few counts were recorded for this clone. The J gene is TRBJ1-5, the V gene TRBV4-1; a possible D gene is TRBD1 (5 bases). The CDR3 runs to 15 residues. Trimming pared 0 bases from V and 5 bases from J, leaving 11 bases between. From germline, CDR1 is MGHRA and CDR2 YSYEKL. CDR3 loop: CASSQDASGYQPQHF. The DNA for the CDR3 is TGCGCCAGCAGCCAAGACGCGTCAGGGTATCAGCCCCAGCATTTT.

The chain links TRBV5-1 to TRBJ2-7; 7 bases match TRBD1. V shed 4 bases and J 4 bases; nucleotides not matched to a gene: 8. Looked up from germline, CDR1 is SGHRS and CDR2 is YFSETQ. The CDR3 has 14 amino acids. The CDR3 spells CASSPRDSIYEQYF. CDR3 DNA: TGCGCCAGCAGCCCCCGGGACAGCATTTACGAGCAGTACTTC.

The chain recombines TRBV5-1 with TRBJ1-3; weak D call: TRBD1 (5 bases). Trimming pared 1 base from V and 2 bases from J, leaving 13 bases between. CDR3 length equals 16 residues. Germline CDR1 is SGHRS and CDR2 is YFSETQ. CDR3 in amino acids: CASSLNRQGTGNTIYF. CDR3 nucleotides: TGCGCCAGCAGCTTGAATCGTCAGGGAACTGGAAACACCATATATTTT.

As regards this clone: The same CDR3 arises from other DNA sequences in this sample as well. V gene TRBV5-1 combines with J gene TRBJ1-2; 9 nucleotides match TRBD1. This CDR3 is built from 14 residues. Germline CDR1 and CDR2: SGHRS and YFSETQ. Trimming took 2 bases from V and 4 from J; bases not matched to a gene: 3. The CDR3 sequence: CASSLGTGSYGYTF. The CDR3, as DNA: TGCGCCAGCAGCTTAGGGACAGGGAGCTATGGCTACACCTTC.

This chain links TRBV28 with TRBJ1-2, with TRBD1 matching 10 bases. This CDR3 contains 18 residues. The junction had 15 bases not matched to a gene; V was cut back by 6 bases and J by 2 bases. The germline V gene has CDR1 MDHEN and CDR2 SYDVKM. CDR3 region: CASRHTPGQGIMNYGYTF. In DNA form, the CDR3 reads TGTGCCAGCAGACATACACCGGGACAGGGGATAATGAACTATGGCTACACCTTC.

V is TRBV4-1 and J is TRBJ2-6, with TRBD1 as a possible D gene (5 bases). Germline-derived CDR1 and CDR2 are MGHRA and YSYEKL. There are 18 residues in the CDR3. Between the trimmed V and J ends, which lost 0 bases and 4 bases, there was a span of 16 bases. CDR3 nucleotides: TGCGCCAGCAGCCAAGATGGGGTCAGGGTATACGGGGCCAACGTCCTGACTTTC. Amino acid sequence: CASSQDGVRVYGANVLTF.

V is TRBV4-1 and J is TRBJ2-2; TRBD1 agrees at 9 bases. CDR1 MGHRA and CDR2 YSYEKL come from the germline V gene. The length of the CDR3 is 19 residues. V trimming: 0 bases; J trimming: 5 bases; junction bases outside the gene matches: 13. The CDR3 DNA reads TGCGCCAGCAGCCAAGAAACACAGGGGGCAAGTTCTGGAACCGGGGAGCTGTTTTTT. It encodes CASSQETQGASSGTGELFF.

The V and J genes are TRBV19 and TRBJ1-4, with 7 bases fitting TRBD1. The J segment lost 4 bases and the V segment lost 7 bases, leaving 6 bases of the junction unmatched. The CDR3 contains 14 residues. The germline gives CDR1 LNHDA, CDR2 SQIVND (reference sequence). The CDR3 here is CASTRDRNNEKLFF. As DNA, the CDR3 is TGTGCCAGTACTAGGGACAGAAATAATGAAAAACTGTTTTTT. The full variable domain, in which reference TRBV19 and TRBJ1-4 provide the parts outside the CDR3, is DGGITQSPKYLFRKEGQNVTLSCEQNLNHDAMYWYRQDPGQGLRLIYYSQIVNDFQKGDIAEGYSVSREKKESFPLTVTSAQKNPTAFYLCASTRDRNNEKLFFGSGTQLSVL.

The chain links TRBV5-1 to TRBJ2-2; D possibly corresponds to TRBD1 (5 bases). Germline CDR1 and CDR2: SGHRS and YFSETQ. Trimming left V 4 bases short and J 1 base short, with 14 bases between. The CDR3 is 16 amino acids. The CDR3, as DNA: TGCGCCAGCAGCCGGACAATCGGCGAGAACACCGGGGAGCTGTTTTTT. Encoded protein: CASSRTIGENTGELFF.

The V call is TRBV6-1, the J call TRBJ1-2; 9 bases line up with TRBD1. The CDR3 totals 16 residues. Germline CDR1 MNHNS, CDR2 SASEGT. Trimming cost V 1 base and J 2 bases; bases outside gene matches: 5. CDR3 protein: CASSEDEGQGNYGYTF. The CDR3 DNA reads TGTGCCAGCAGTGAAGACGAAGGACAGGGGAACTATGGCTACACCTTC.

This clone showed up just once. CDR3 protein: CASSEVTGGYEQYF. The CDR3, as DNA: TGTGCCAGCAGCGAAGTGACAGGGGGGTACGAGCAGTACTTC. The chain uses TRBV27 and TRBJ2-7; 9 bases match TRBD1. The V segment lost 6 bases and the J segment 4 bases; nucleotides outside the gene matches: 7. From germline, CDR1 is MNHEY and CDR2 SMNVEV (reference sequence). The CDR3 has 14 amino acids.

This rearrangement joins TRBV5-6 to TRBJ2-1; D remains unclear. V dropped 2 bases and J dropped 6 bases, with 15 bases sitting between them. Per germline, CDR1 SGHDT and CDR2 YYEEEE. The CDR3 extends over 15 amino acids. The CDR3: CASSFPFTTSNEQFF. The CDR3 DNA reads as TGTGCCAGCAGCTTCCCATTCACGACTTCCAATGAGCAGTTCTTC. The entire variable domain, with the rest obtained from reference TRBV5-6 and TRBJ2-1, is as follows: DAGVTQSPTHLIKTRGQQVTLRCSPKSGHDTVSWYQQALGQGPQFIFQYYEEEERQRGNFPDRFSGHQFPNYSSELNVNALLLGDSALYLCASSFPFTTSNEQFFGPGTRLTVL.

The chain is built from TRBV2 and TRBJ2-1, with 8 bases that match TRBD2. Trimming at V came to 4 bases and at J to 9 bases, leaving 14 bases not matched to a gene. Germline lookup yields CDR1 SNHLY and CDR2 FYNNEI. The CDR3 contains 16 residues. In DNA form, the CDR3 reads TGTGCCAGCAGTGTTGAAGGCGGACGGGCGGGGGGTGAGCAGTTCTTC. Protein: CASSVEGGRAGGEQFF.

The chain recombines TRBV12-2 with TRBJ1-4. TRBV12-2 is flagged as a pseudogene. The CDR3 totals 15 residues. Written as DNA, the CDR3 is TGTGCAAGTCGCTCGGGCGGGGAGAGGAATGAAAAACTGTTTTTT. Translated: CASRSGGERNEKLFF.

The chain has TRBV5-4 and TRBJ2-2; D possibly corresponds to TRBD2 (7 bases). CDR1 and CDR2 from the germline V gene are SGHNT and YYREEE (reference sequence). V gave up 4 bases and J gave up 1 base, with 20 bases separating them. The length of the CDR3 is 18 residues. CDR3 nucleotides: TGTGCCAGCAGCCCGAAGCAAGGGGGGGGATTGAACACCGGGGAGCTGTTTTTT. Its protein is CASSPKQGGGLNTGELFF.

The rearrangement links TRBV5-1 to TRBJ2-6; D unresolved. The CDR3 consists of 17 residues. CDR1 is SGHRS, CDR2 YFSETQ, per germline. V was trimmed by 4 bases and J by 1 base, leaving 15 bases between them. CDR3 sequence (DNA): TGCGCCAGCAGCGTCATTCCAGGCGATTCTGGGGCCAACGTCCTGACTTTC. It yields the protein CASSVIPGDSGANVLTF. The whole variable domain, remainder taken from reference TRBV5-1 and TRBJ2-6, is KAGVTQTPRYLIKTRGQQVTLSCSPISGHRSVSWYQQTPGQGLQFLFEYFSETQRNKGNFPGRFSGRQFSNSRSEMNVSTLELGDSALYLCASSVIPGDSGANVLTFGAGSRLTVL.